One sample yielded the 31 T cell receptor beta chains listed below, sequenced in a study of cytomegalovirus exposure and HLA in healthy donors. PCR involved 60 Vbeta and 13 Jbeta primers. TCRdb keeps only in-frame clones here, not all; method: immunoSEQ multiplex PCR. Here the sample spans about 180,000 clones, approximately 70% being singletons. Sequenced material: PBMCs. The receptors here all came from a human donor in good health.

V gene TRBV5-1 combines with J gene TRBJ1-1, with a possible D match to TRBD1 (5 bases). From germline, CDR1 is SGHRS and CDR2 YFSETQ. The CDR3 totals 14 residues. Between the trimmed V and J ends, which lost 1 base and 7 bases, there was a span of 14 bases. The CDR3 loop is CASSLIGTRREAFF. Here the CDR3 DNA reads TGCGCCAGCAGCTTGATCGGGACTCGGCGTGAAGCTTTCTTT.

J is TRBJ2-2 and V is TRBV2; 10 bases align to TRBD1. The CDR3 loop spans 16 amino acids. V shed 5 bases and J 7 bases; nucleotides not matched to a gene: 10. CDR1 is SNHLY, CDR2 FYNNEI, per germline. The CDR3 region is CASSRERGQGIGELFF. Here the CDR3 DNA reads TGTGCCAGCAGTCGGGAGAGGGGACAGGGGATCGGGGAGCTGTTTTTT.

The V and J genes are TRBV6-1 and TRBJ2-2; 8 nucleotides match TRBD1. CDR3 length equals 15 residues. J was trimmed by 6 bases and V by 2 bases; bases with no gene match: 5. Germline CDR1 MNHNS, CDR2 SASEGT. CDR3 sequence: CASSERQGSSGELFF. CDR3 in DNA: TGTGCCAGCAGTGAACGACAGGGGTCTTCCGGGGAGCTGTTTTTT.

The V gene is TRBV7-9, the J gene TRBJ2-5, with D unresolved. Trimming took 3 bases from V and 5 from J, leaving 10 bases between them. The CDR3 consists of 13 residues. Germline assignment: CDR1 SEHNR and CDR2 FQNEAQ (reference sequence). This CDR3 is CASSFNNVETQYF. The CDR3 DNA reads TGTGCCAGCAGCTTCAACAACGTGGAGACCCAGTACTTC.

In this sample, this clone turned up a few times. The chain couples TRBV2 to TRBJ1-4, with D unclear. CDR1 SNHLY and CDR2 FYNNEI come from the germline V gene. This CDR3 contains 14 residues. V lost 3 bases to trimming and J lost 2 bases, with 7 bases between them. The CDR3 protein is CASSEGRTNEKLFF. CDR3 sequence (DNA): TGTGCCAGCAGTGAGGGCAGGACTAATGAAAAACTGTTTTTT.

The rearrangement uses TRBV7-6 and TRBJ2-5; D gene unclear. Germline CDR1 reads SGHVS; CDR2 reads FNYEAQ. CDR3 size: 12 residues. V lost 5 bases and J 0 bases, leaving 4 bases between the germline ends. CDR3 sequence: CASSRYQETQYF. DNA for the CDR3: TGTGCCAGCAGCCGGTACCAAGAGACCCAGTACTTC.

The CDR3 sequence is CASSSSPGREYNEQFF. CDR3 DNA sequence: TGTGCCAGCAGCTCGTCCCCAGGGAGGGAATACAATGAGCAGTTCTTC. This chain connects TRBV7-8 to TRBJ2-1, with 7 bases matching TRBD2. The CDR3 runs 16 residues. Germline V gene data show CDR1 as SGHVS and CDR2 as FQNEAQ. V dropped 4 bases and J dropped 4; count of bases not matched to a gene: 10.

The rearrangement links TRBV30 to TRBJ1-4, with D possibly matching TRBD1 (5 bases). CDR1 is GTSNPN, CDR2 SVGIG, per germline (reference sequence). The CDR3 loop spans 14 amino acids. V was clipped by 3 bases and J by 7 bases, with 15 bases between them. The CDR3 region is CAWSRPRGGEKLFF. The CDR3 DNA is TGTGCCTGGAGCCGTCCAAGGGGTGGTGAAAAACTGTTTTTT.

This chain connects TRBV6-1 to TRBJ1-1; 7 nucleotides align to TRBD1. V lost 3 bases and J lost 10; bases outside the gene matches: 8. CDR1 is MNHNS, CDR2 SASEGT, per germline. The CDR3 sequence is 13 residues long. For the CDR3, the DNA is TGTGCCAGCAGTGAGGGACAGTTGTTTGTAGCTTTCTTT. Translation: CASSEGQLFVAFF.

The J gene is TRBJ2-3, the V gene TRBV6-5; D possibly corresponds to TRBD2 (6 bases). V dropped 0 bases and J dropped 2 bases, with 12 bases sitting between them. The CDR3 extends over 16 amino acids. CDR1 is MNHEY, CDR2 SVGAGI, per germline. CDR3 bases: TGTGCCAGCAGTTACTCGAACGCGGGGTCCACAGATACGCAGTATTTT. As protein: CASSYSNAGSTDTQYF.

This sequence joins TRBV27 and TRBJ2-2; 8 bases fit TRBD2. Per germline, CDR1 MNHEY and CDR2 SMNVEV (reference sequence). V lost 3 bases to trimming and J lost 6 bases; unmatched junction nucleotides: 6. The CDR3 covers 15 residues. The CDR3 loop reads CASSFTSGFAGELFF. CDR3 DNA sequence: TGTGCCAGCAGTTTTACTAGCGGTTTTGCCGGGGAGCTGTTTTTT.

V and J are TRBV7-9 and TRBJ1-3; D remains unclear. The CDR3 runs to 17 residues. Trimming shortened V by 1 base and J by 0 bases, and 13 bases separated the two germline ends. Germline values: CDR1 SEHNR, CDR2 FQNEAQ (reference sequence). The CDR3 region has the DNA TGTGCCAGCAGCTTAGGCCCCCCGGGAAACTCTGGAAACACCATATATTTT. It yields the protein CASSLGPPGNSGNTIYF.

This clone was picked up a small number of times. This rearrangement joins TRBV4-1 to TRBJ2-1, with D possibly matching TRBD1 (5 bases). There are 14 residues in the CDR3. Trimming left V 5 bases short and J 4 bases short, with 12 bases between. Germline loops: CDR1 MGHRA, CDR2 YSYEKL. The CDR3 sequence is CASSGEQDYNEQFF. CDR3 nucleotide sequence: TGCGCCAGCAGCGGGGAACAGGATTACAATGAGCAGTTCTTC.

This chain joins TRBV18 and TRBJ2-5, with D possibly TRBD2 on 5 matching bases. Trimming took off 6 bases at V and 9 bases at J, with 11 bases between the two ends. Germline V gene sequence: CDR1 KGHSH, CDR2 LQKENI. This CDR3 is 11 amino acids long. Here the CDR3 reads CASSRGQAQYF. Here the CDR3 DNA reads TGTGCCAGCTCCCGAGGGCAAGCCCAGTACTTC.

This clone was seen only once. The CDR3 DNA reads as TGCGCCAGCAGCTACACCGGGACAGGGGGCGCCGAGACCCTCCACTTT. This translates into CASSYTGTGGAETLHF. The rearrangement links TRBV5-1 to TRBJ1-6; TRBD1 agrees at 12 bases. The CDR3 length is 16 residues. Trimming at V came to 3 bases and at J to 14 bases, leaving 12 bases not matched to a gene. The germline V gene has CDR1 SGHRS and CDR2 YFSETQ.

This clone occurred a few times. The chain joins TRBV4-1 to TRBJ2-1; TRBD1 matches 7 bases. The CDR3 totals 15 residues. With 1 base clipped from V and 5 bases from J, the junction kept 5 bases outside the gene matches. Germline CDR1 is MGHRA and CDR2 is YSYEKL. The CDR3 coding sequence is TGCGCCAGCAGCCAAGGGACAGGAACTGACAATGAGCAGTTCTTC. This encodes CASSQGTGTDNEQFF.

The chain carries TRBV19 and TRBJ1-1; no clear D gene. The V and J ends lost 2 bases and 1 base respectively, with 5 bases between them. The germline V gene has CDR1 LNHDA and CDR2 SQIVND (reference sequence). CDR3 length: 13 residues. The CDR3 bases are TGTGCCAGTAGTATATCACAGAACACTGAAGCTTTCTTT. Translating gives CASSISQNTEAFF. The complete variable domain, with remaining parts taken from reference TRBV19 and TRBJ1-1, reads DGGITQSPKYLFRKEGQNVTLSCEQNLNHDAMYWYRQDPGQGLRLIYYSQIVNDFQKGDIAEGYSVSREKKESFPLTVTSAQKNPTAFYLCASSISQNTEAFFGQGTRLTVV.

The chain joins TRBV7-2 to TRBJ2-3, with D possibly matching TRBD2 (5 bases). Deletions cut 2 bases from V and 4 bases from J, with 7 bases between. CDR3 length equals 13 residues. Germline V gene lookup returns CDR1 SGHTA and CDR2 FQGNSA. CDR3 DNA: TGTGCCAGCAGCTTACTAGCCGCAGATACGCAGTATTTT. It encodes CASSLLAADTQYF. Supplemented by reference TRBV7-2 and TRBJ2-3, the full variable domain reads GAGVSQSPSNKVTEKGKDVELRCDPISGHTALYWYRQSLGQGLEFLIYFQGNSAPDKSGLPSDRFSAERTGGSVSTLTIQRTQQEDSAVYLCASSLLAADTQYFGPGTRLTVL.

In DNA form, the CDR3 reads TGTGCCACGGACAGCCTAAGCTCTGGAAACACCATATATTTT. Its protein is CATDSLSSGNTIYF. The chain joins TRBV7-9 to TRBJ1-3, with D tentatively TRBD1 (6 bases). The CDR3 spans 14 residues. The germline V gene encodes CDR1 SEHNR and CDR2 FQNEAQ (reference sequence). V lost 10 bases and J 0 bases, leaving 13 bases between the germline ends.

This chain uses TRBV9 with TRBJ1-6; possibly TRBD1 for D (6 bases). The V gene's germline CDR1 is SGDLS and CDR2 YYNGEE. V was pared by 2 bases and J by 10 bases, with 19 bases between. The length of the CDR3 is 16 residues. CDR3 residues: CASSVKQGRGRSPLHF. CDR3 in DNA: TGTGCCAGCAGCGTGAAACAGGGAAGAGGTCGCTCACCCCTCCACTTT.

The genes are TRBV9 and TRBJ2-7; the D gene is possibly TRBD1 (6 bases). The CDR3 covers 13 residues. Germline V lookup: CDR1 SGDLS, CDR2 YYNGEE. V lost 1 base to trimming and J lost 5 bases, with 10 bases between them. The CDR3 nucleotides are TGTGCCAGCAGCGTATTATCAGGGGACGAGCAGTACTTC. Residues: CASSVLSGDEQYF.

This sequence joins TRBV14 and TRBJ1-6, with a weak D call TRBD1 (5 bases). In germline, CDR1 is SGHDN, CDR2 FVKESK. This CDR3 is built from 16 residues. Deletions cut 1 base from V and 7 bases from J, with 14 bases between. The CDR3 nucleotides are TGTGCCAGCAGCCAAGGGCGGGGGATTCCCAATTCACCCCTCCACTTT. It yields the protein CASSQGRGIPNSPLHF.

The CDR3 region has the DNA TGTGCTAGTGGTTTGGTAACGGGGGTTGGAAACACCATATATTTT. This translates into CASGLVTGVGNTIYF. The chain employs TRBV12-5 and TRBJ1-3; TRBD1 is a possible D gene (5 bases). V was trimmed by 0 bases and J by 3 bases, leaving 9 bases between them. Germline CDR1 reads LGHNT; CDR2 reads FRNRAP. The CDR3 consists of 15 residues.

The chain recombines TRBV19 with TRBJ2-2; D gene uncertain. Germline CDR1 reads LNHDA; CDR2 reads SQIVND (reference sequence). The CDR3 spans 14 residues. V lost 7 bases, J lost 0 bases, and 9 bases lay in between. CDR3 amino acids: CASTHATNTGELFF. CDR3 DNA sequence: TGTGCCAGTACCCATGCTACGAACACCGGGGAGCTGTTTTTT. The whole variable domain, filled in from reference TRBV19 and TRBJ2-2, reads DGGITQSPKYLFRKEGQNVTLSCEQNLNHDAMYWYRQDPGQGLRLIYYSQIVNDFQKGDIAEGYSVSREKKESFPLTVTSAQKNPTAFYLCASTHATNTGELFFGEGSRLTVL.

This clone was seen a handful of times. This chain uses TRBV5-1 with TRBJ1-1; TRBD1 matches 7 bases. Trimming cost V 0 bases and J 3 bases; bases outside gene matches: 5. There are 15 residues in the CDR3. CDR1 and CDR2 from the germline V gene are SGHRS and YFSETQ. The DNA for the CDR3 is TGCGCCAGCAGCTTGGCCCAGGGGGTTTACACTGAAGCTTTCTTT. Encoded protein: CASSLAQGVYTEAFF.

The CDR3 loop is CASRPDRSREQYF. The CDR3 DNA is TGTGCCAGCAGACCCGACAGGTCCCGCGAGCAGTACTTC. The chain is built from TRBV6-5 and TRBJ2-7, with D tentatively TRBD1 (6 bases). The CDR3 has 13 amino acids. Germline values: CDR1 MNHEY, CDR2 SVGAGI. V was trimmed by 6 bases and J by 6 bases, leaving 15 bases between them.

About this clone: This sample includes further DNA sequences coding for the same CDR3. The chain employs TRBV7-6 and TRBJ2-2; possibly TRBD2 for D (6 bases). Trimming took off 1 base at V and 4 bases at J, with 13 bases between the two ends. Looked up from germline, CDR1 is SGHVS and CDR2 is FNYEAQ. The CDR3 has 16 residues. The DNA of the CDR3 is TGTGCCAGCAGCTTAGAGTGGCAGGGAGGCACCGGGGAGCTGTTTTTT. Translation: CASSLEWQGGTGELFF.

A single count supports this clone. The rearrangement joins TRBV6-5 to TRBJ2-7; 8 bases match TRBD1. The V gene's germline CDR1 is MNHEY and CDR2 SVGAGI. CDR3 size: 14 residues. With 6 bases clipped from V and 2 bases from J, the junction kept 6 bases outside the gene matches. As DNA, the CDR3 is TGTGCCAGCAGCCGACAGGGGTTAACCTACGAGCAGTACTTC. As protein: CASSRQGLTYEQYF.

The genes are TRBV7-3 and TRBJ2-5; 8 bases fit TRBD1. The CDR3 has 15 residues. CDR1 is SGHTA and CDR2 is FQGTGA in the germline V gene. Trimming removed 5 bases from V and 5 bases from J; junction bases left unmatched: 10. The CDR3 sequence is CASSRTGSRMETQYF. CDR3 coding DNA: TGTGCCAGCAGCCGGACAGGGAGTCGGATGGAGACCCAGTACTTC.

There are a few counts of this clone. Other DNA sequences in this specimen translate into the identical CDR3. V usage is TRBV7-9 and J usage is TRBJ1-1; 10 bases agree with TRBD1. Unmatched junction bases numbered 6, after V lost 5 bases and J lost 3 bases. CDR3 length: 15 residues. Germline V gene lookup returns CDR1 SEHNR and CDR2 FQNEAQ (reference sequence). DNA of the CDR3: TGTGCCAGCAGCCTGGGGACAGGGGTATACACTGAAGCTTTCTTT. It translates to CASSLGTGVYTEAFF.

The chain joins TRBV7-3 to TRBJ2-7, with a possible D match to TRBD2 (6 bases). The V end lost 5 bases, the J end lost 1 base, and 21 bases lay between the germline ends. The CDR3 extends over 17 amino acids. The germline V gene has CDR1 SGHTA and CDR2 FQGTGA. CDR3 residues: CASSPRGLKSPSYEQYF. The CDR3 coding sequence is TGTGCCAGCAGCCCAAGGGGACTCAAAAGTCCGTCCTACGAGCAGTACTTC.